The source of this TCR beta chain is a study of blood T cell repertoires in COVID-19. TCRdb keeps only in-frame clones here, not all; method: immunoSEQ multiplex PCR. The data show about 210,000 clones, about 78% seen once. Germline CDR1 and CDR2: SGDLS and YYNGEE. The V segment lost 4 bases and the J segment 7 bases; nucleotides outside the gene matches: 9. The CDR3 spans 15 residues. V usage is TRBV9 and J usage is TRBJ1-4, with 8 bases matching TRBD1. The sequenced sample consisted of peripheral blood. This TCR came from a woman aged 70-85 years with acute or convalescent COVID-19. The CDR3 DNA sequence: TGTGCCAGCAGCCGCGACAGGGGCCCGGGTGAAAAACTGTTTTTT. This gives the protein CASSRDRGPGEKLFF.